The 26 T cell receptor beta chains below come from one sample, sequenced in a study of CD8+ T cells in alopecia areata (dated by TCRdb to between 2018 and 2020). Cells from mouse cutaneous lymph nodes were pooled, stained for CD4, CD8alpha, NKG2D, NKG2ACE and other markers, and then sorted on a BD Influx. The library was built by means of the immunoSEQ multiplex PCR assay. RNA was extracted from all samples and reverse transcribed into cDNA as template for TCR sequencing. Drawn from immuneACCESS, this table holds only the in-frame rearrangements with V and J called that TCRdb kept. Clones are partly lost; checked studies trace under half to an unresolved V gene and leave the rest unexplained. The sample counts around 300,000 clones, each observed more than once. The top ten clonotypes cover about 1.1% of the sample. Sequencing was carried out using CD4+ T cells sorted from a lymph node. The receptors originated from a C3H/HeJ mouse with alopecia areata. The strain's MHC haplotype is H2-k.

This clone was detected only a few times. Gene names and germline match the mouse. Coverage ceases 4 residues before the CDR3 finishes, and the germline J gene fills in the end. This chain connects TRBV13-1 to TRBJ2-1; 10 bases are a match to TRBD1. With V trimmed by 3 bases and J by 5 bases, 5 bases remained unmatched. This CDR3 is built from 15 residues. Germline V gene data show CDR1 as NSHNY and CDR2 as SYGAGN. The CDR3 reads CASSGSGTGDAEQFF. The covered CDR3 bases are TGTGCCAGCAGTGGTTCCGGGACAGGGGATGCT.

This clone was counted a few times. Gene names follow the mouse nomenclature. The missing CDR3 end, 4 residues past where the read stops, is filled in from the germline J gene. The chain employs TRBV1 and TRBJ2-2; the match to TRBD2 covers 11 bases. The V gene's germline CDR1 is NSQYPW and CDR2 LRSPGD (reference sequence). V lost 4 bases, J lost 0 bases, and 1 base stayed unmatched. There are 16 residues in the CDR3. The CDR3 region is CTCSGDWGSNTGQLYF. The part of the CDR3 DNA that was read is TGCACCTGCAGTGGGGACTGGGGGTCAAACACCGGG.

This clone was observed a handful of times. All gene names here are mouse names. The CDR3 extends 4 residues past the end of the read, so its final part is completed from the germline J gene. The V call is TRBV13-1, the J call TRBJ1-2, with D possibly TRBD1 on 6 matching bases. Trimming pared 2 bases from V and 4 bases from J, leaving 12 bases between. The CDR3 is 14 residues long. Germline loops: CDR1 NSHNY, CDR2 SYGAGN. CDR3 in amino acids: CASSDGGRGSDYTF. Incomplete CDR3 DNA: TGTGCCAGCAGTGACGGGGGGCGCGGCTCC.

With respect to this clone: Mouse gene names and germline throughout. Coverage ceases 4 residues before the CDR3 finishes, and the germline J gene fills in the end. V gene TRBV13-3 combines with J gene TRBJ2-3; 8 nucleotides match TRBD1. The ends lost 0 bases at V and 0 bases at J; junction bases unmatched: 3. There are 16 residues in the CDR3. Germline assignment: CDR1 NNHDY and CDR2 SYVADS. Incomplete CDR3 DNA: TGTGCCAGCAGTGATGGGCAGGGGGCTAGTGCAGAA. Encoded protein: CASSDGQGASAE. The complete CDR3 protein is CASSDGQGASAETLYF.

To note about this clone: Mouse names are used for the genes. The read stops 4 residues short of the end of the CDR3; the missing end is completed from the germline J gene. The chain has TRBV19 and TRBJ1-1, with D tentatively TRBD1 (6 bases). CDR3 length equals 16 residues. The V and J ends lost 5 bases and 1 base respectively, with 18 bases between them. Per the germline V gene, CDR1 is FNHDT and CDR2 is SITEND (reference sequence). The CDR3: CASSQVPGQKNTEVFF. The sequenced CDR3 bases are TGTGCCAGCAGCCAAGTTCCGGGACAAAAAAACACA.

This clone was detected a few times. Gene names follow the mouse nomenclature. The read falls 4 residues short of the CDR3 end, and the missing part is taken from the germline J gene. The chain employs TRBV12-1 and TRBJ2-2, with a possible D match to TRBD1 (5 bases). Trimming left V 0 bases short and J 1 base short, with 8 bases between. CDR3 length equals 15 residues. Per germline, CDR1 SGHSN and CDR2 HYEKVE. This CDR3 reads CASSLLDKNTGQLYF. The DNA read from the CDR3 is TGTGCCAGCTCTCTCTTGGACAAAAACACCGGG.

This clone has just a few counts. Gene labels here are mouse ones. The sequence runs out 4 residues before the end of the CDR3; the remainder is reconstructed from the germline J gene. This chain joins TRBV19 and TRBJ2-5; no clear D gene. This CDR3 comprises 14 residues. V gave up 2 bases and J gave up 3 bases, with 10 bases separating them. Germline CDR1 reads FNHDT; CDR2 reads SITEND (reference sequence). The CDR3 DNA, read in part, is TGTGCCAGCAGTATCGGCAGGAGGCAAGAC. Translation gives CASSIGRRQD. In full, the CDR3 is CASSIGRRQDTQYF.

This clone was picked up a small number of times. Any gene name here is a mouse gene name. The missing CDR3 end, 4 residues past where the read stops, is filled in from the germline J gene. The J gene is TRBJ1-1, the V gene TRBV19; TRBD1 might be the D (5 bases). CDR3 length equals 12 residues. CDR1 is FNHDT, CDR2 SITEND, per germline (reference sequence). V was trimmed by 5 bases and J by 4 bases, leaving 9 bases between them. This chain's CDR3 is CASSRQFTEVFF. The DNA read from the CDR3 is TGTGCCAGCAGCCGACAGTTCACA.

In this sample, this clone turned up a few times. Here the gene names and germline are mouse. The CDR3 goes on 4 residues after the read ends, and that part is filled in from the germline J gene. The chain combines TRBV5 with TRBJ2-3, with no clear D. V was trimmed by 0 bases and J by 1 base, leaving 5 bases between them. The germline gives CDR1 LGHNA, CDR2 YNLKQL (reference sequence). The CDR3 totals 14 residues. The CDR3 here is CASSQEAGAETLYF. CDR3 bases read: TGTGCCAGCAGCCAAGAAGCTGGTGCAGAA.

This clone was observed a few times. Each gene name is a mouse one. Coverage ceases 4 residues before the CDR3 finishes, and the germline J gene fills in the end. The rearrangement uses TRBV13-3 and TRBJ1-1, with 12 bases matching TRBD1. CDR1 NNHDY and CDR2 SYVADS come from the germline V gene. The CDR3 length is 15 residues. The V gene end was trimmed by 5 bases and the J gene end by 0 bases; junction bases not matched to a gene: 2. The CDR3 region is CASRGQGATNTEVFF. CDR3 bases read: TGTGCCAGCAGGGGACAGGGGGCCACAAACACA.

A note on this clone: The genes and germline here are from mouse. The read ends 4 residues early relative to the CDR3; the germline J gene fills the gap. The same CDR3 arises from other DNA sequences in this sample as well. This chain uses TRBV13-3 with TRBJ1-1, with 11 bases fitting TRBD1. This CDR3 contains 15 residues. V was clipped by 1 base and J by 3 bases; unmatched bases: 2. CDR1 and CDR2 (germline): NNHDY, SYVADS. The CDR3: CASSDLGQGDTEVFF. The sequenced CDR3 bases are TGTGCCAGCAGTGATCTGGGACAGGGGGACACA.

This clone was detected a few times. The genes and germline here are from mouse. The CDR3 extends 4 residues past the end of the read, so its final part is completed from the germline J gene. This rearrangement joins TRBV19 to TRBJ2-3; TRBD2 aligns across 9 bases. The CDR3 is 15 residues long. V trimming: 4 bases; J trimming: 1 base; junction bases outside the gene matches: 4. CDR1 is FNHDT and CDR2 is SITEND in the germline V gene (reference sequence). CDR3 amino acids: CASSPGGGGAETLYF. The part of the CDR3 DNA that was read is TGTGCCAGCAGTCCTGGGGGGGGAGGTGCAGAA.

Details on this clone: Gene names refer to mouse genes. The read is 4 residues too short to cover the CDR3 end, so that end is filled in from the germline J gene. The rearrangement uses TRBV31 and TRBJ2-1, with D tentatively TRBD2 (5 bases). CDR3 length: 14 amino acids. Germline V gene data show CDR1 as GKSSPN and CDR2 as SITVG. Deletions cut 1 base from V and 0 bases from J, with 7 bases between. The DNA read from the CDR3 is TGTGCCTGGAGTCCTGGGTCTAACTATGCT. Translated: CAWSPGSNYA. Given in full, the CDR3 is CAWSPGSNYAEQFF.

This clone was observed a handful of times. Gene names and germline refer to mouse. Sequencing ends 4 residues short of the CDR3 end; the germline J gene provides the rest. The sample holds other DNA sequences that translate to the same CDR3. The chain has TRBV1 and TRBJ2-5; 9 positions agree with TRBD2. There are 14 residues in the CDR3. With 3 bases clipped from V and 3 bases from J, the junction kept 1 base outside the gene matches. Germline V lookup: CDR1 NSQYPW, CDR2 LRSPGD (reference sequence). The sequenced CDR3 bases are TGCACCTGCAGTGCCTGGGGGGGGCAAGAC. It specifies CTCSAWGGQD. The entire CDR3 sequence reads CTCSAWGGQDTQYF.

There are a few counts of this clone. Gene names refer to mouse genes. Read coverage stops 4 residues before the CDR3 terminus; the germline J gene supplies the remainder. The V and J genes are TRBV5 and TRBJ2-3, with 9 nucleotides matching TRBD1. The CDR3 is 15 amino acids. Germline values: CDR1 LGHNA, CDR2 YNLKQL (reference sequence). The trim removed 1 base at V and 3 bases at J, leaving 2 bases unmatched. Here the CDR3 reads CASSQGDREAETLYF. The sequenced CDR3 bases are TGTGCCAGCAGCCAAGGGGACAGGGAGGCAGAA.

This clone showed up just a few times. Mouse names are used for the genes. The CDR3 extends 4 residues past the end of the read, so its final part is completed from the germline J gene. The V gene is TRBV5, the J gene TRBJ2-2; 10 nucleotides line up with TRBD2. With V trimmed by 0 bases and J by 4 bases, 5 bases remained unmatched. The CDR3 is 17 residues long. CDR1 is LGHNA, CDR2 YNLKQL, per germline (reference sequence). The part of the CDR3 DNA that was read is TGTGCCAGCAGCCAAGAAGGGCTGGGGGGGCCCACCGGG. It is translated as CASSQEGLGGPTG. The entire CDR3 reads CASSQEGLGGPTGQLYF.

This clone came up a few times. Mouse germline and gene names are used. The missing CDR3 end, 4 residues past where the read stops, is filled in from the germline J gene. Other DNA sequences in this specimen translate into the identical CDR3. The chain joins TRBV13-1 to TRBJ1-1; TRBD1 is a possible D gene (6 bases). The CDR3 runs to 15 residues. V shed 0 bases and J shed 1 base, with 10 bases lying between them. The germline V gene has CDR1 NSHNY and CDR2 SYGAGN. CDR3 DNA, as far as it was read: TGTGCCAGCAGTGATGCAAGAGGGGGAAACACA. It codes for CASSDARGGNT. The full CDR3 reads CASSDARGGNTEVFF.

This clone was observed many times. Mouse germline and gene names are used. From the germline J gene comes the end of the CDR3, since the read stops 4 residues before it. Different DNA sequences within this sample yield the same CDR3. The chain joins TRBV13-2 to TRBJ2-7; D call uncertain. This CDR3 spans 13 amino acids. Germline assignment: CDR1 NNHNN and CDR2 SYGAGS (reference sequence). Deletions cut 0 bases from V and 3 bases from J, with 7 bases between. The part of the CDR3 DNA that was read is TGTGCCAGCGGTGATGCAGGCAGCTAT. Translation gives CASGDAGSY. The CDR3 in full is CASGDAGSYEQYF.

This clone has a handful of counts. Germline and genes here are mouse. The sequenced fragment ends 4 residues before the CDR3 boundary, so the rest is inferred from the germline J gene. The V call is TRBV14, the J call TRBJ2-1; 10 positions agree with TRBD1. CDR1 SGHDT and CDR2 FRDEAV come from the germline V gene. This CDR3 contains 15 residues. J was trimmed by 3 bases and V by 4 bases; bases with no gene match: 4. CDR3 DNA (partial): TGTGCCAGCAGTCGGACAGGGGGTCGCTATGCT. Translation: CASSRTGGRYA. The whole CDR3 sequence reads CASSRTGGRYAEQFF.

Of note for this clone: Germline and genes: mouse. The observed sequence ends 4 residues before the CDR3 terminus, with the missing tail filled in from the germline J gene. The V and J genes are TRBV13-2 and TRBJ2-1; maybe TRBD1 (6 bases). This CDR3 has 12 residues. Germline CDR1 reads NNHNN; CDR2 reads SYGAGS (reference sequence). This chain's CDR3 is CASGEGTAEQFF. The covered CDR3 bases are TGTGCCAGCGGTGAGGGGACAGCT.

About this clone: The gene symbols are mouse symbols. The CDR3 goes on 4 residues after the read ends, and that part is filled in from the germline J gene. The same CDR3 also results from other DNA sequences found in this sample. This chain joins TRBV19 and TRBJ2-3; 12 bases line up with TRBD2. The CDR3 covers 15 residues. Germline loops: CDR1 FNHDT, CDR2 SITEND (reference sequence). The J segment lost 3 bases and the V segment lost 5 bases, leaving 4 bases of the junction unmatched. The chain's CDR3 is CASRRLGGRAETLYF. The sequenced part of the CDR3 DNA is TGTGCCAGCAGGAGACTGGGGGGGCGAGCAGAA.

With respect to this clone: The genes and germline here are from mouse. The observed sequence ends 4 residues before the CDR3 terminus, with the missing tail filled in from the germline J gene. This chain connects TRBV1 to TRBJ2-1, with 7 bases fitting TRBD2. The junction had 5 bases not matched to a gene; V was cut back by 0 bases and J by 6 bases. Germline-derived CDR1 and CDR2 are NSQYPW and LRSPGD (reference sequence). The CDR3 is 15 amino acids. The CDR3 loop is CTCSADRGGVAEQFF. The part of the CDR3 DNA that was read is TGCACCTGCAGTGCAGATCGGGGGGGGGTTGCT.

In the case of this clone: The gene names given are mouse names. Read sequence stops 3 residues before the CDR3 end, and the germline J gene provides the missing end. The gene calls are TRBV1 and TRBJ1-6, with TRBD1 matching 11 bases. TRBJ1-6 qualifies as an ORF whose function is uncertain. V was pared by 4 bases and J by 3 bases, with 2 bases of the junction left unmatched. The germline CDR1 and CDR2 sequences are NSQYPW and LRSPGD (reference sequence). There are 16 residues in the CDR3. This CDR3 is CTCSGGQGDYNSPLYF. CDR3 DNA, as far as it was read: TGCACCTGCAGTGGGGGACAGGGGGACTATAATTCGCCC.

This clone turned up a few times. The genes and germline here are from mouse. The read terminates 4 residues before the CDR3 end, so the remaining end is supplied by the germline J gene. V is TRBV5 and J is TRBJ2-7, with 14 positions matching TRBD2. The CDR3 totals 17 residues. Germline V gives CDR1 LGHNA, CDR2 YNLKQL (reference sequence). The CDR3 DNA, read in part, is TGTGCCAGCAGCCAAGACCGGGACTGGGGGGGCGCTTAT. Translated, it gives CASSQDRDWGGAY. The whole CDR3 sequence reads CASSQDRDWGGAYEQYF.

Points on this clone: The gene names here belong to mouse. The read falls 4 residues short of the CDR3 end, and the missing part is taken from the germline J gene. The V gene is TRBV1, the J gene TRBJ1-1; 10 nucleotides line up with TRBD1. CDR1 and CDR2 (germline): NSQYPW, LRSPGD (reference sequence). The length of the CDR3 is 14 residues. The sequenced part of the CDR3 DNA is TGCACCTGCACCCCCGGGACAGGGGTTACA. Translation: CTCTPGTGVT. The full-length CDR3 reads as CTCTPGTGVTEVFF.

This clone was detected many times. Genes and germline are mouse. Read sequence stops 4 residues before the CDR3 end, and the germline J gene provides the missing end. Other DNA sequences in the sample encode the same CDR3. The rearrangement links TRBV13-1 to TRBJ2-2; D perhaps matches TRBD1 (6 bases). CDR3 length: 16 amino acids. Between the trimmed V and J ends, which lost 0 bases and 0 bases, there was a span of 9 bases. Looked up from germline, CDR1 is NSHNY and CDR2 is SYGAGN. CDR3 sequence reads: CASSDAGTTNTGQLYF. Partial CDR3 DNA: TGTGCCAGCAGTGATGCCGGGACAACAAACACCGGG.